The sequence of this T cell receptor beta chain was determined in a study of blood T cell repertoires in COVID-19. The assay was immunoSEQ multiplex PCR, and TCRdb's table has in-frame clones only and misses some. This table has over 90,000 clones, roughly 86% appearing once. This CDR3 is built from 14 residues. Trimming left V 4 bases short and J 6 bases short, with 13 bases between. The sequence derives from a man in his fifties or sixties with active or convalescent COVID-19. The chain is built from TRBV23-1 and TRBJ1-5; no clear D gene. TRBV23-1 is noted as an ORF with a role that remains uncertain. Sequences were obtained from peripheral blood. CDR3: CASSLRKRSQPQHF. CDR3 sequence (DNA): TGCGCCAGCAGTCTGAGGAAAAGGAGTCAGCCCCAGCATTTT.